Listed below are T cell receptor beta chains from one sample, sequenced in a study of T-cell reconstitution after alpha-beta-depleted transplantation in children. Each CDR3 protein is one row after TCRdb ran MiXCR on the PCR reads. The data show 180,000 or so distinct CDR3 sequences, 6.3% seen once. The specimen comprised PBMCs, sampled before TCRalphabeta/CD19-depleted stem cell transplant. The source of these receptors is a girl in the first two years of life with combined immunodeficiency, due to receive a stem cell transplant. Both conserved end residues are part of each CDR3.

TRBV2,16,TRBJ1-3,CASSEADSPRGNTIYF
TRBV27,13,TRBJ2-1,CASRTGGKDEQFF
TRBV13,14,TRBJ2-7,CASSWGNPPYEQYF
TRBV27,13,TRBJ2-7,CASSFGETYEQYF
TRBV6-2/TRBV6-3,16,TRBJ2-6,CASSVTRGSGANVLTF
TRBV4-1,17,TRBJ2-7,CASSQEGTPRATYEQYF
TRBV7-3,16,TRBJ2-3,CASSLQTRAGGGTQYF
TRBV12-3/TRBV12-4,13,TRBJ2-3,CASSFSVTDTQYF
TRBV29-1,16,TRBJ2-1,CSVSGTVRKSDNEQFF
TRBV7-6,14,TRBJ2-7,CASSLKGALYEQYF
TRBV7-9,16,TRBJ2-5,CASSLNAGLDQETQYF
TRBV7-3,15,TRBJ2-2,CASSGGGSVTGELFF
TRBV6-1,17,TRBJ2-7,CASSEFLAGVVNYEQYF
TRBV29-1,17,TRBJ2-6,CSVETVPSYSGANVLTF
TRBV24-1,16,TRBJ2-7,CATSDSGTGFPYEQYF
TRBV5-1,16,TRBJ2-3,CASKYELAGGSDTQYF
TRBV4-1,14,TRBJ2-1,CASSPGEGYNEQFF
TRBV12-3/TRBV12-4,15,TRBJ2-1,CASSLGGAVYNEQFF
TRBV5-1,15,TRBJ2-7,CASSLDRGGNYEQYF
TRBV5-1,15,TRBJ2-1,CASSLASLSYNEQFF
TRBV6-2/TRBV6-3,20,TRBJ2-5,CASSYQAGTSIFRTQETQYF
TRBV6-2/TRBV6-3,16,TRBJ2-7,CASSRTSPGEAYEQYF
TRBV20-1,14,TRBJ2-1,CSARDRQGDNEQFF
TRBV20-1,13,TRBJ2-5,CSARARDTGPKYF
TRBV14,15,TRBJ2-1,CASSQGNRPDNEQFF
TRBV20-1,17,TRBJ1-5,CSARGDGTPDSNQPQHF
TRBV4-3,15,TRBJ2-7,CASSQDYRDPYEQYF
TRBV20-1,11,TRBJ2-1,CSARLWNEQFF
TRBV7-2,14,TRBJ2-5,CASSAGRGRETQHF
TRBV4-2,17,TRBJ2-4,CASSEDAERLAKNIQYF
TRBV29-1,15,TRBJ1-5,CSVLGGDESGQPQHF